The sample holds many counts of the clone carrying this T cell receptor beta chain. Antigen unknown. The data derive from a study of early T cells in non-severe SARS-CoV-2 infection. Overall study: Sequencing of bulk RNA from unsorted whole blood was done, without chain pairing. General observations from the study: The VDJdb matching leaned toward anti-spike CD8 responses and overlooked private and CD4 specificities.

Molecules of cDNA were individually given unique molecular identifiers that were attached to them. In TCRdb, the 5' RACE reads were re-called with MiXCR into one record per CDR3 protein. The sample holds around 71,000 distinct CDR3 sequences; less than 12% are singletons and the top ten take less than 20%. Looked up from germline, CDR1 is SGHTA and CDR2 is FQGNSA. The length of the CDR3 is 14 residues. Trimming pared 3 bases from V and 1 base from J, leaving 10 bases between. This chain links TRBV7-2 with TRBJ2-7; D possibly corresponds to TRBD2 (6 bases). The sample consisted of whole blood, taken at baseline. This TCR was sampled from an adult who was a healthcare worker with PCR-confirmed SARS-CoV-2 infection or an uninfected control (not recorded which). Here the CDR3 reads CASSFGRDSYEQYF. The DNA of the CDR3 is TGTGCCAGCAGCTTTGGGCGGGATTCCTACGAGCAGTACTTC.